This T cell receptor (beta chain) came from a study of control samples from healthy donors and cancer patients. The CDR3 extends over 14 amino acids. The junction had 7 bases not matched to a gene; V was cut back by 5 bases and J by 5 bases. Germline V gene data show CDR1 as SQVTM and CDR2 as ANQGSEA. Produced via immunoSEQ multiplex PCR; TCRdb's table is partial and in-frame only. The sample holds roughly 130,000 clones, about 91% seen once. The rearrangement joins TRBV29-1 to TRBJ2-5; 11 nucleotides match TRBD1. Sequenced: blood. This clonotype was obtained from a man aged 18 to 30 in good health. The CDR3 nucleotides are TGCAGCGTTCAATTGGGACAGGGGGTCGAGACCCAGTACTTC. Translation gives CSVQLGQGVETQYF.